The 16 T cell receptor beta chains in this list originate from one sample, sequenced in a study of CD8+ T cells in alopecia areata. Once RNA had been extracted, it was reverse transcribed into cDNA to act as the sequencing template. Only in-frame clones appear in the TCRdb table, and some are missing; sequencing was by immunoSEQ multiplex PCR. The data show some 120,000 clones, with none appearing a single time. The specimen sequenced was lesional skin. These receptors came from a C3H/HeJ mouse with alopecia areata. This strain's MHC haplotype is H2-k.

This clone was recorded a few times. Any gene name here is a mouse gene name. The read ends 4 residues shy of where the CDR3 ends; the end is completed using the germline J gene. The chain couples TRBV29 to TRBJ2-5; 7 positions match TRBD1. Germline loops: CDR1 MSHET, CDR2 SYDVDS. The CDR3 totals 14 residues. Unmatched junction bases numbered 1, after V lost 2 bases and J lost 2 bases. The CDR3 bases that were read are TGTGCTAGCAGTTTAGGGACAGCCCAAGAC. As protein: CASSLGTAQD. The whole CDR3 protein is CASSLGTAQDTQYF. The variable domain in full, completed from reference TRBV29 and TRBJ2-5, reads DMKVTQMPRYLIKRMGENVLLECGQDMSHETMYWYRQDPGLGLQLIYISYDVDSNSEGDIPKGYRVSRKKREHFSLILDSAKTNQTSVYFCASSLGTAQDTQYFGPGTRLLVL.

This clone was picked up a small number of times. Germline and genes here are mouse. The read is 4 residues too short to cover the CDR3 end, so that end is filled in from the germline J gene. The chain links TRBV13-3 to TRBJ2-1, with TRBD2 matching over 7 bases. The CDR3 consists of 15 residues. The germline CDR1 and CDR2 sequences are NNHDY and SYVADS. V shed 4 bases and J 0 bases; nucleotides not matched to a gene: 4. CDR3 residues: CASSQLGSNYAEQFF. Partial CDR3 DNA: TGTGCCAGCAGTCAACTGGGGTCTAACTATGCT.

With regard to this clone: Gene labels here are mouse ones. CDR3 DNA, as far as it was read: TGCACCTGCAGTGCATCCGGGACAGGTAGTGCAGAA. Its protein product is CTCSASGTGSAE. The complete CDR3 sequence is CTCSASGTGSAETLYF. The chain recombines TRBV1 with TRBJ2-3; 8 bases are shared with TRBD1. The sequence runs out 4 residues before the end of the CDR3; the remainder is reconstructed from the germline J gene. This CDR3 contains 16 residues. Trimming at V came to 2 bases and at J to 0 bases, leaving 4 bases not matched to a gene. In germline, CDR1 is NSQYPW, CDR2 LRSPGD (reference sequence).

This clone has more than one count but fewer than ten. Genes and germline come from the mouse. The CDR3 region is CTCSAGQGEDNERLFF. Incomplete CDR3 DNA: TGCACCTGCAGTGCAGGACAGGGGGAAGACAACGAA. This chain uses TRBV1 with TRBJ1-4, with TRBD1 matching 9 bases. The read gets to within 4 residues of the CDR3 end, and the germline J gene fills in the rest. The germline CDR1 and CDR2 sequences are NSQYPW and LRSPGD (reference sequence). The length of the CDR3 is 16 residues. Trimming at V came to 1 base and at J to 4 bases, leaving 4 bases not matched to a gene.

This clone turned up a few times. Germline and genes: mouse. The CDR3 end is not reached by the read, which stops 4 residues before it; the germline J gene fills it in. The gene calls are TRBV13-3 and TRBJ2-4, with TRBD2 matching 9 bases. Per the germline V gene, CDR1 is NNHDY and CDR2 is SYVADS. The CDR3 extends over 15 amino acids. CDR3 DNA, as far as it was read: TGTGCCAGCAGTGAGCCCTCTGGGGGGGAAAAC. Protein product: CASSEPSGGEN. In full, the CDR3 is CASSEPSGGENTLYF.

To note about this clone: These gene names are mouse names. The sequence runs out 4 residues before the end of the CDR3; the remainder is reconstructed from the germline J gene. The chain has TRBV13-3 and TRBJ2-5; TRBD1 matches 7 bases. Germline trimming cut 2 bases from V and 2 bases from J; bases unmatched to any gene: 5. CDR1 is NNHDY and CDR2 is SYVADS in the germline V gene. The CDR3 has 15 residues. CDR3 region: CASSEAGTAQDTQYF. CDR3 DNA (partial): TGTGCCAGCAGTGAGGCTGGGACAGCCCAAGAC.

This clone was counted only a few times. The gene symbols are mouse symbols. The read halts 4 residues ahead of the CDR3 end, with the missing end drawn from the germline J gene. The chain joins TRBV1 to TRBJ1-2; the D gene is possibly TRBD1 (6 bases). The V gene's germline CDR1 is NSQYPW and CDR2 LRSPGD (reference sequence). The CDR3 totals 17 residues. Trimming took off 3 bases at V and 0 bases at J, with 17 bases between the two ends. CDR3 DNA (partial): TGCACCTGCAGTGCCGGGGGGCGCCCCCCTGCAAACTCC. Translating gives CTCSAGGRPPANS. The complete CDR3 reads CTCSAGGRPPANSDYTF.

A word on this clone: Gene names denote mouse genes. Read coverage stops 4 residues before the CDR3 terminus; the germline J gene supplies the remainder. The chain recombines TRBV1 with TRBJ2-4; D gene unclear. V was cut by 0 bases and J by 0 bases, with 10 bases left in between. This CDR3 region has 16 residues. Germline V gene sequence: CDR1 NSQYPW, CDR2 LRSPGD (reference sequence). This CDR3 reads CTCSADPGRSQNTLYF. The sequenced CDR3 bases are TGCACCTGCAGTGCAGATCCCGGCAGGAGTCAAAAC.

This clone was detected many times. All gene names here are mouse names. The sequenced fragment ends 4 residues before the CDR3 boundary, so the rest is inferred from the germline J gene. The rearrangement links TRBV1 to TRBJ2-5; TRBD2 is a possible D gene (5 bases). Germline V gene data show CDR1 as NSQYPW and CDR2 as LRSPGD (reference sequence). The CDR3 runs 14 residues. The CDR3 bases that were read are TGCACCTGCAGTGCAGATCCTGGGAAAGAC. Translation: CTCSADPGKD. The CDR3, in full, reads CTCSADPGKDTQYF.

Remarks on this clone: Gene names denote mouse genes. The sequenced fragment ends 4 residues before the CDR3 boundary, so the rest is inferred from the germline J gene. The rearrangement joins TRBV13-3 to TRBJ2-1; 7 bases are shared with TRBD1. The CDR3 has 15 amino acids. Looked up from germline, CDR1 is NNHDY and CDR2 is SYVADS. Losses at the gene ends were 1 base for V and 6 bases for J; bases not matched to a gene: 7. The CDR3 protein is CASSDPGQIFAEQFF. CDR3 DNA (partial): TGTGCCAGCAGTGATCCGGGACAGATCTTTGCT.

Note on this clone: Gene names and germline refer to mouse. The read ends 4 residues shy of where the CDR3 ends; the end is completed using the germline J gene. V usage is TRBV19 and J usage is TRBJ2-5, with TRBD1 as a possible D gene (6 bases). There are 13 residues in the CDR3. Germline CDR1 reads FNHDT; CDR2 reads SITEND (reference sequence). CDR3 sequence reads: CASSINREDTQYF. The CDR3 DNA, read in part, is TGTGCCAGCAGTATTAACAGGGAGGAC.

This clone was found a few times. The gene names given are mouse names. The sequenced fragment ends 4 residues before the CDR3 boundary, so the rest is inferred from the germline J gene. The genes are TRBV13-3 and TRBJ2-3; TRBD2 agrees at 8 bases. CDR3 size: 16 residues. The germline V gene has CDR1 NNHDY and CDR2 SYVADS. J gave up 2 bases and V 2 bases, and 7 bases lay outside the gene matches. The CDR3 reads CASSEGWGVVAETLYF. The sequenced part of the CDR3 DNA is TGTGCCAGCAGTGAAGGCTGGGGGGTTGTTGCAGAA.

This clone came up a few times. Gene names refer to mouse genes. The CDR3 extends 4 residues past the end of the read, so its final part is completed from the germline J gene. The rearrangement links TRBV19 to TRBJ2-5; TRBD1 aligns across 7 bases. CDR1 and CDR2 from the germline V gene are FNHDT and SITEND (reference sequence). CDR3 length: 15 residues. The chain's CDR3 is CASSMPPGQRDTQYF. CDR3 DNA (partial): TGTGCCAGCAGTATGCCACCGGGACAGAGGGAC.

Details on this clone: TCRdb gives a protein that differs at residue 12 from what the DNA encodes, so the protein here is translated from the DNA. Gene names are the mouse ones. The read ends 3 residues early relative to the CDR3; the germline J gene fills the gap. V and J are TRBV19 and TRBJ1-3; the match to TRBD1 covers 9 bases. Germline CDR1 and CDR2: FNHDT and SITEND (reference sequence). The CDR3 is made up of 15 amino acids. J lost 7 bases, V lost 2 bases, and 7 bases had no gene match. CDR3 sequence: CASSMGDRVGNTLYF. The part of the CDR3 DNA that was read is TGTGCCAGCAGTATGGGGGACAGGGTGGGGAATACG. Complete variable domain (other parts from reference TRBV19 and TRBJ1-3): GGIITQTPKFLIGQEGQKLTLKCQQNFNHDTMYWYRQDSGKGLRLIYYSITENDLQKGDLSEGYDASREKKSSFSLTVTSAQKNEMAVFLCASSMGDRVGNTLYFGEGSRLIVV.

Turning to this clone: Translating the DNA gives a protein that differs from the TCRdb entry at residue 12; the protein shown here is that DNA translation. Gene names denote mouse genes. The observed sequence ends 3 residues before the CDR3 terminus, with the missing tail filled in from the germline J gene. The chain combines TRBV13-3 with TRBJ1-3; 7 positions agree with TRBD1. The CDR3 covers 15 residues. The germline gives CDR1 NNHDY, CDR2 SYVADS. The ends lost 2 bases at V and 1 base at J; junction bases unmatched: 3. The CDR3 here is CASSEQGRSGNTLYF. The part of the CDR3 DNA that was read is TGTGCCAGCAGTGAACAGGGGAGGTCTGGAAATACG.

In its sample, this clone was seen a few times. The protein TCRdb lists differs from the translation of the DNA at residue 10; the protein given here is translated from the DNA itself. Each gene name is a mouse one. Read data end 3 residues before the CDR3 end; the end is taken from the germline J gene. J is TRBJ1-6 and V is TRBV19, with D perhaps matching TRBD1 (5 bases). TRBJ1-6 has ORF status, its function being uncertain. Trimming cost V 5 bases and J 8 bases, with 11 bases left between them. CDR3 length: 13 residues. The germline gives CDR1 FNHDT, CDR2 SITEND (reference sequence). CDR3 DNA (partial): TGTGCCAGCAGCCTGGACACGGATTCGCCC. Translating it yields CASSLDTDSP. The CDR3 in its entirety is CASSLDTDSPLYF.